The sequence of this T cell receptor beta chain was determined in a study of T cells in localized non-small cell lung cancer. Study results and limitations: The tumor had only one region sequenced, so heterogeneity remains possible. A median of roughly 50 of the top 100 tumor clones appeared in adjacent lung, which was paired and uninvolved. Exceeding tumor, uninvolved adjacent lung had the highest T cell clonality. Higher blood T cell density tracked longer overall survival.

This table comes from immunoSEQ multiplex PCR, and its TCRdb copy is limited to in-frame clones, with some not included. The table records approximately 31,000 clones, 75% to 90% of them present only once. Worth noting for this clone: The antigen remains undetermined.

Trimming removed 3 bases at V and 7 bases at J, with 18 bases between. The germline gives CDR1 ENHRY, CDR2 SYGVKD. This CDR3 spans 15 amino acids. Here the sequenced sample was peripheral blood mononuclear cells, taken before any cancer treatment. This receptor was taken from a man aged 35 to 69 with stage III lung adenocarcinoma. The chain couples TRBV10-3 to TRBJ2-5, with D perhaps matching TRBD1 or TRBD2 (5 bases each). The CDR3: CAISEGTTLEVTQYF. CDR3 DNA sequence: TGTGCCATCAGTGAAGGGACCACCTTGGAAGTGACCCAGTACTTC.